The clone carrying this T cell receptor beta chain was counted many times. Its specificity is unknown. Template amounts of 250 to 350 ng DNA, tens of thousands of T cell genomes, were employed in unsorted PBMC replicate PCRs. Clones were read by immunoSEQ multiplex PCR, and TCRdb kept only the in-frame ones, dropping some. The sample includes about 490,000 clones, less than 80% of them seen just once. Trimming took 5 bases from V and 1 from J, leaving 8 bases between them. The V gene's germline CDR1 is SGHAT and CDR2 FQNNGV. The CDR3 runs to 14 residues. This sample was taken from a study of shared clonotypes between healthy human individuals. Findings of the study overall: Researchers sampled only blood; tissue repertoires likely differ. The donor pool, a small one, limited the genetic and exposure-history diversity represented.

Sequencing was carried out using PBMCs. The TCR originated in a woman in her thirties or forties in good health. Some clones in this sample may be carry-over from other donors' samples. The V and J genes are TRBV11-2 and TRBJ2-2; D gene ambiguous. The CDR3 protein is CASSTPRNTGELFF. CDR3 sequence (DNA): TGTGCCAGCAGCACCCCAAGGAACACCGGGGAGCTGTTTTTT.